The clone carrying this TCR beta chain was seen more than once but under ten times. Its target is unknown. There are 14 residues in the CDR3. V lost 1 base, J lost 4 bases, and 7 bases lay in between. Germline assignment: CDR1 SGHVS and CDR2 FQNEAQ. Timing groups of about 4 and about 12 weeks for second doses were pooled. The method was immunoSEQ multiplex PCR; TCRdb's version includes in-frame clones alone and lacks a portion of them. The repertoire holds approximately 96,000 clones, with roughly 84% as singletons. These data belong to a study of T cell responses to AZD1222 COVID-19 vaccine. Points from the study as a whole: Sampling that yielded the repertoires occurred only after the peak T cell response.

Source: peripheral blood, taken 28 days after the second AZD1222 dose. The TCR comes from an adult who received the AZD1222 COVID-19 vaccine. The chain is built from TRBV7-8 and TRBJ1-4; D not certain. The CDR3 nucleotides are TGTGCCAGCAGCTTAGGGCACCGTAATGAAAAACTGTTTTTT. It yields the protein CASSLGHRNEKLFF.